These T cell receptor beta chains were read from a single sample in a study of cytomegalovirus exposure and HLA in healthy donors. Sequencing was performed with immunoSEQ multiplex PCR; in TCRdb, only in-frame clones are kept and a portion is missing. The data show around 140,000 clones, about 70% seen once. Sequenced material: PBMCs. The receptor source for this set is a woman aged 55-69 years in good health and CMV-seropositive. The CDR3 runs from the conserved cysteine through the conserved F or W. The D gene is left open where the match is weak. Rows may omit the clone size; those that give it use once, few, many or a size class.

TRBV28,-,-,TRBJ2-6,CASSPGHGSSGANVLTF,TGTGCCAGCAGCCCGGGACATGGTAGTTCTGGGGCCAACGTCCTGACTTTC
TRBV10-1,-,TRBD1,TRBJ2-1,CASSEGQVGGNEQFF,TGCGCCAGCAGTGAGGGACAGGTTGGTGGGAATGAGCAGTTCTTC
TRBV19,-,-,TRBJ1-6,CASTVGGVGDSPLHF,TGTGCCAGTACCGTGGGAGGGGTCGGTGATTCACCCCTCCACTTT
TRBV7-2,-,TRBD2,TRBJ2-1,CASSPLTSGPYNEQFF,TGTGCCAGCAGCCCACTGACTAGCGGGCCGTACAATGAGCAGTTCTTC
TRBV9,-,-,TRBJ1-2,CASSVVGGVNYGYTF,TGTGCCAGCAGCGTAGTCGGGGGGGTAAACTATGGCTACACCTTC
TRBV4-1,-,-,TRBJ1-1,CASSQPTENAEAFF,TGCGCCAGCAGCCAACCGACGGAGAACGCTGAAGCTTTCTTT
TRBV5-4,-,-,TRBJ1-2,CASSSGERDGYTF,TGTGCCAGCAGCTCAGGGGAGAGAGATGGCTACACCTTC
TRBV6-5,once,TRBD1,TRBJ1-2,CASSYSTGEVGYTF,TGTGCCAGCAGTTACTCGACAGGGGAGGTGGGCTACACCTTC
TRBV29-1,-,TRBD1,TRBJ1-1,CSVGPTGRGTEAFF,TGCAGCGTTGGACCGACAGGGAGAGGCACTGAAGCTTTCTTT
TRBV5-1,-,TRBD2,TRBJ2-7,CASSFDRGLAGGTGEQYF,TGCGCCAGCAGCTTCGACAGGGGACTAGCGGGAGGCACCGGTGAGCAGTACTTC
TRBV5-1,-,-,TRBJ1-4,CASSPATNEKLFF,TGCGCCAGCAGCCCGGCAACTAATGAAAAACTGTTTTTT
TRBV6-1,-,-,TRBJ1-2,CASSQNNYGYTF,TGTGCCAGCAGTCAGAATAACTATGGCTACACCTTC
TRBV6-1,-,-,TRBJ2-7,CASSRDYYEQYF,TGTGCCAGCAGTCGGGATTACTACGAGCAGTACTTC
TRBV6-5,-,-,TRBJ1-2,CVTAPRRSSYGYTF,TGTGTCACAGCCCCCCGGCGTTCATCATATGGCTACACCTTC
TRBV6-5,-,-,TRBJ1-1,CASSFRGTEAFF,TGTGCCAGCAGTTTCAGGGGAACTGAAGCTTTCTTT
TRBV19,-,TRBD1,TRBJ2-6,CASTSQGAAGANVLTF,TGTGCCAGTACCTCACAGGGGGCGGCTGGGGCCAACGTCCTGACTTTC
TRBV10-3,-,-,TRBJ2-5,CATQIPQGETQYF,TGTGCCACCCAGATTCCGCAGGGGGAGACCCAGTACTTC
TRBV7-3,-,-,TRBJ2-3,CASSPPGTDTQYF,TGTGCCAGCAGCCCACCGGGCACAGATACGCAGTATTTT
TRBV27,-,-,TRBJ1-1,CASSLSTGGTEAFF,TGTGCCAGCAGTTTGAGTACGGGGGGGACTGAAGCTTTCTTT
TRBV10-2,-,-,TRBJ1-2,CASSLETGGYTF,TGCGCCAGCAGTCTTGAAACGGGGGGCTACACCTTC
TRBV12-5,-,-,TRBJ1-1,CASGLGIGGGTEAFF,TGTGCTAGTGGTTTGGGGATCGGAGGAGGCACTGAAGCTTTCTTT
TRBV28,few,TRBD1,TRBJ1-2,CASTTSLPGGTYGYTF,TGTGCCAGCACGACCTCACTTCCAGGGGGCACCTATGGCTACACCTTC
TRBV10-2,-,TRBD1,TRBJ1-4,CASSSGGIRNEKLFF,TGCGCCAGCAGTTCAGGGGGAATTCGGAATGAAAAACTGTTTTTT
TRBV9,once,TRBD2,TRBJ2-1,CASSAGGGYNEQFF,TGTGCCAGCAGCGCGGGGGGAGGGTACAATGAGCAGTTCTTC
TRBV7-9,-,-,TRBJ1-5,CASSSGQSYQPQHF,TGTGCCAGCAGCTCCGGACAGTCCTATCAGCCCCAGCATTTT
TRBV4-2,few,TRBD2,TRBJ2-3,CASSETAGGLTDTQYF,TGTGCCAGCAGCGAAACAGCGGGAGGCTTAACAGATACGCAGTATTTT
TRBV15,-,-,TRBJ1-3,CATSRDKSSGNTIYF,TGTGCCACCAGCAGAGATAAGAGTTCAGGAAACACCATATATTTT
TRBV11-2,-,-,TRBJ1-2,CASSSRSLGYTF,TGTGCCAGCAGTTCCCGGAGTCTTGGCTACACCTTC
TRBV28,-,TRBD1,TRBJ1-3,CASSPGTVSGNTIYF,TGTGCCAGCAGTCCCGGGACAGTCTCTGGAAACACCATATATTTT
TRBV10-3,-,TRBD1,TRBJ1-1,CAISESTGGWTEAFF,TGTGCCATCAGTGAGTCTACAGGGGGCTGGACTGAAGCTTTCTTT
TRBV5-4,-,TRBD1,TRBJ2-7,CASSSRQGAEEQYF,TGTGCCAGCAGCTCCCGACAGGGGGCTGAGGAGCAGTACTTC
TRBV18,-,-,TRBJ1-1,CASSPMASGTEAFF,TGTGCCAGCTCACCAATGGCTTCGGGCACTGAAGCTTTCTTT
TRBV7-8,-,-,TRBJ1-1,CASSFGTEAFF,TGTGCCAGCAGCTTCGGGACAGAAGCTTTCTTT
TRBV9,-,-,TRBJ1-3,CASSDGSSGNTIYF,TGTGCCAGCAGCGACGGGAGCTCTGGAAACACCATATATTTT
TRBV27,few,TRBD1,TRBJ2-7,CASSRGGQGYYEQYF,TGTGCCAGCAGCCGGGGGGGACAGGGGTATTACGAGCAGTACTTC
TRBV19,-,TRBD2,TRBJ2-1,CASSIATGGPYNEQFF,TGTGCCAGTAGTATAGCCACGGGAGGCCCCTACAATGAGCAGTTCTTC
TRBV19,-,TRBD1,TRBJ1-2,CASRTGQGTYGYTF,TGTGCCAGTAGAACGGGACAGGGGACCTATGGCTACACCTTC
TRBV28,-,-,TRBJ2-4,CASSFGGARGLNIQYF,TGTGCCAGCAGTTTTGGGGGGGCGCGGGGATTAAACATTCAGTACTTC
TRBV30,-,TRBD2,TRBJ2-5,CAWSDRTSGRAWQETQYF,TGTGCCTGGAGTGACCGCACTAGCGGGAGGGCTTGGCAAGAGACCCAGTACTTC
TRBV6-5,once,-,TRBJ1-1,CASRHGQTMNTEAFF,TGTGCCAGCAGACATGGACAGACGATGAACACTGAAGCTTTCTTT
TRBV9,many,-,TRBJ2-5,CASSVDGNDDQYF,TGTGCCAGCAGCGTAGACGGGAATGATGACCAGTACTTC
TRBV28,-,-,TRBJ1-1,CASSLQQNTEAFF,TGTGCCAGCAGTCTGCAACAGAACACTGAAGCTTTCTTT